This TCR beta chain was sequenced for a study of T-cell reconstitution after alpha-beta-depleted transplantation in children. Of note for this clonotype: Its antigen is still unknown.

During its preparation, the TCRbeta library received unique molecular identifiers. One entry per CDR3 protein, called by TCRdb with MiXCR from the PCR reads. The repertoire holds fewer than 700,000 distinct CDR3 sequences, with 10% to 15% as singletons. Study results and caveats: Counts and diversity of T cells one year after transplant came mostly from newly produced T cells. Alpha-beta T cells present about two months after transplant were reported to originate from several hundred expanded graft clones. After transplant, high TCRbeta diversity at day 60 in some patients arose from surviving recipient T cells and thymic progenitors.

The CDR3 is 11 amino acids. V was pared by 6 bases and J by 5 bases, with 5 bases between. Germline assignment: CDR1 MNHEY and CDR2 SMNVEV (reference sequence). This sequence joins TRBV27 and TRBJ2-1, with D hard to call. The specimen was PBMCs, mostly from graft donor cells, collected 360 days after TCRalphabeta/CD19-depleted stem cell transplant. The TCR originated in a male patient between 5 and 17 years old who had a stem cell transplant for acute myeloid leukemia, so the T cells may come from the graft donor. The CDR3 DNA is TGTGCCAGCAGGTTACACAATGAGCAGTTCTTC. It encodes CASRLHNEQFF.